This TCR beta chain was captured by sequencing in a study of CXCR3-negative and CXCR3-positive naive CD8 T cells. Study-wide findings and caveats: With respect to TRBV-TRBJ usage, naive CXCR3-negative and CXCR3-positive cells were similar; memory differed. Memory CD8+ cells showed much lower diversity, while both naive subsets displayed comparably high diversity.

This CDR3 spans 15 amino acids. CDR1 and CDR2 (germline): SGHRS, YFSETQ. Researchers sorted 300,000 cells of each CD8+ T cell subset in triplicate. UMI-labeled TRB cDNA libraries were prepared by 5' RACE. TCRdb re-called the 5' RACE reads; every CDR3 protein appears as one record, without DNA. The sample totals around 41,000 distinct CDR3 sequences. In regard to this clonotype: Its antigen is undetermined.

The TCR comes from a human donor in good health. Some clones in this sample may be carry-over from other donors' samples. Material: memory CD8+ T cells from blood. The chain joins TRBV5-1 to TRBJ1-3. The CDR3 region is CASSSDRGSGNTIYF.